This T cell receptor beta chain was identified in a study of identical twins. Study-level findings and limits: Among beta out-of-frame sequences, excess sharing between twins appeared weaker. Abundant cord blood beta clonotypes carried fewer insertions; memory repertoires showed none. The study reached conclusions through statistical analysis that was cross-sectional, not following the same donors.

The authors used template switching to add a universal primer site and gave cDNA unique molecular identifiers. TCRdb ran MiXCR on the 5' RACE reads and lists one entry per CDR3 protein. The data show roughly 250,000 distinct CDR3 sequences, over 12% seen once. Remarks on this clonotype: As yet, its antigen is unknown.

Trimming pared 3 bases from V and 8 bases from J, leaving 13 bases between. Per the germline V gene, CDR1 is MDHEN and CDR2 is SYDVKM. CDR3 size: 13 residues. The origin of this receptor is a woman under 30 in good health. This chain joins TRBV28 and TRBJ1-2, with D unresolved. Sequenced: memory (CD45RO+) T cells sorted from blood. As DNA, the CDR3 is TGTGCCAGCAGTTTGACGAAAGTGTACGGCTACACCTTC. Translation: CASSLTKVYGYTF.